In its sample, the clone carrying this T cell receptor (beta chain) was seen a few times. The antigen remains unidentified. This sample stems from a study of PD-1 blockade in classical Hodgkin lymphoma. Overall study: Patients were given intravenous nivolumab, 3 mg/kg, every 2 weeks. General study findings and limits: Newly diagnosed patients had diversity similar to the baseline diversity of complete responders. A significant rise in TCR diversity by C4D1 was seen for CD4+ but not CD8+ cells.

Method: immunoSEQ multiplex PCR; TCRdb's copy keeps in-frame clones and lacks some. In the table there are approximately 44,000 clones, 71% of which are singletons. Each patient experienced a relapse that followed autologous stem cell transplantation, and brentuximab vedotin exposure varied. This sample comprised peripheral blood mononuclear cells (PBMCs), obtained at baseline. This receptor was obtained from a human donor with classical Hodgkin lymphoma.

The CDR3 reads CASEPYYASYEQYF. The DNA of the CDR3 is TGTGCCAGCGAACCCTACTACGCTTCCTACGAGCAGTACTTC. The chain combines TRBV7-2 with TRBJ2-7; D is ambiguous. CDR1 is SGHTA and CDR2 is FQGNSA in the germline V gene. V dropped 8 bases and J dropped 1 base, with 15 bases sitting between them. The CDR3 contains 14 residues.